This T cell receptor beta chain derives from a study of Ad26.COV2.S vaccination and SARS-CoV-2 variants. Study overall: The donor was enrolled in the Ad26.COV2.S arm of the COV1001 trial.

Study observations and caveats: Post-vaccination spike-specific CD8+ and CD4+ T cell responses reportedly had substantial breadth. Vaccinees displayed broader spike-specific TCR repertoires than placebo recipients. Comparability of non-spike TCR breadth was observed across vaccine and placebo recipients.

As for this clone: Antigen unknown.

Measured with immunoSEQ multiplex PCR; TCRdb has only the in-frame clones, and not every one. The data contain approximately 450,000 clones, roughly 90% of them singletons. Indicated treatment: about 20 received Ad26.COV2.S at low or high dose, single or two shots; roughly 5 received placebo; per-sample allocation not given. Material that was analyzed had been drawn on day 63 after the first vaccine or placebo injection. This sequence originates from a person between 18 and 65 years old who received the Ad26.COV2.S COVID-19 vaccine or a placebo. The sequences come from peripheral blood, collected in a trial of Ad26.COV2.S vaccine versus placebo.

CDR3 protein: CSVDSNYEQYF. The CDR3 DNA sequence: TGCAGCGTTGATTCGAACTACGAGCAGTACTTC. The chain joins TRBV29-1 to TRBJ2-7; D uncertain. The CDR3 sequence is 11 residues long. The germline CDR1 and CDR2 sequences are SQVTM and ANQGSEA. V lost 3 bases and J lost 3, with 6 bases in between.